A selection of T cell receptor beta chains follows, all from one sample in a study of regulatory T cells in long-lasting Graves disease. TCRdb passed the multiplex PCR reads through MiXCR, listing each CDR3 protein once. The table includes 350,000 to 500,000 distinct CDR3 sequences, 13% to 15% detected once. These data were likewise used in another study, on T cells in Graves' hyperthyroidism and ophthalmopathy.

The starting material was peripheral blood mononuclear cells (PBMCs), obtained at new diagnosis, from a patient treated with antithyroid drugs. Every receptor here comes from a woman between 45 and 65 years old with Graves disease. Each CDR3 is given without its conserved first and last residue.

TRBV4-1	ASSHRQKSLLSEAF
TRBV7-2	ASSLVRINEKLF
TRBV28	ASSLEGVHYSPLH
TRBV7-8	ASKKFSGRSNEQY
TRBV6-6	ASSYSTTYNEQF
TRBV2	ASSAPTANTGELF
TRBV3-1	ASSSGDYGYT
TRBV2	ASFLDGYT
TRBV27	AGSPDGSSYNEQF
TRBV7-2	ASSPGQYNEQF
TRBV5-5	ASSLGSIENTEAF
TRBV5-6	ASSTGTAYYEQY
TRBV11-2	ASSLYRGNSPLH
TRBV5-8	ASSGTVSYGYT
TRBV18	ASSPGRRQETQY
TRBV13	ASSPGTSGRAIYEQY
TRBV28	ASSLGGQVYEQY
TRBV3-1	ASSLPGISGTPSEQY
TRBV2	ASETTRRAGAPYEQY
TRBV2	ASSDPLLAGGRYEQF
TRBV12-3/TRBV12-4	ASRYSGANVLT
TRBV18	ASSLQGQGYEQY
TRBV3-1	ASSQDLGTSGRAHEQY
TRBV6-2/TRBV6-3	ASSEQGAANVADTQY
TRBV7-9	ASSPPTSGRGSTDTQY
TRBV7-6	ASSLAVGFTDTQY
TRBV7-9	ASSLVGGYNEQF
TRBV6-1	ASGTGVGNQPQH
TRBV6-2/TRBV6-3	ASSYDGTVYEQY
TRBV6-2/TRBV6-3	ASLGESYNEQF
TRBV5-1	ASSPRLAAGDEQF
TRBV12-5	ASGTAGTDTYEQY
TRBV9	ASSAATSGKYNEQF
TRBV5-1	ASSLQAGGSYEQY
TRBV5-1	ASSLPDNTGLGEQF
TRBV9	ASSVEGQAFNTGELF
TRBV11-2	ASSPNLLAGGGKRAGELF
TRBV5-6	ASSLASGRYDEQF
TRBV28	ASSGSSGTAFQETQY
TRBV27	ASSPRGRVGTEAF
TRBV2	ASTVQNTEAF
TRBV20-1	SAPLQGWDQPQH
TRBV19	ASTFTGLAGANVLT
TRBV3-1	ASSPRTSGRAGGTGELF
TRBV7-2	ASSEVTSGIYPGANVLT
TRBV6-9	ASSFEGYT
TRBV5-5	ASSVDRGYGYT
TRBV27	ANQRSSSYNEQF
TRBV9	ASSPGTGPSYEQY
TRBV20-1	SPDSSSYNEQF
TRBV5-1	ASSSPSWGGGTEAF
TRBV28	ASSSAGAGYT
TRBV7-9	ASSLELYQETQY
TRBV2	ASKGLQGKNEKLF
TRBV28	ASREAGGGTDTQY
TRBV6-2/TRBV6-3	ASSPRQFVNTEAF
TRBV29-1	SVDGLAGHTDTQY
TRBV24-1	ATSDSRAGGVPGELF
TRBV19	ASRGGLATQETQY
TRBV4-1	ASSQRPGIRTDTQY